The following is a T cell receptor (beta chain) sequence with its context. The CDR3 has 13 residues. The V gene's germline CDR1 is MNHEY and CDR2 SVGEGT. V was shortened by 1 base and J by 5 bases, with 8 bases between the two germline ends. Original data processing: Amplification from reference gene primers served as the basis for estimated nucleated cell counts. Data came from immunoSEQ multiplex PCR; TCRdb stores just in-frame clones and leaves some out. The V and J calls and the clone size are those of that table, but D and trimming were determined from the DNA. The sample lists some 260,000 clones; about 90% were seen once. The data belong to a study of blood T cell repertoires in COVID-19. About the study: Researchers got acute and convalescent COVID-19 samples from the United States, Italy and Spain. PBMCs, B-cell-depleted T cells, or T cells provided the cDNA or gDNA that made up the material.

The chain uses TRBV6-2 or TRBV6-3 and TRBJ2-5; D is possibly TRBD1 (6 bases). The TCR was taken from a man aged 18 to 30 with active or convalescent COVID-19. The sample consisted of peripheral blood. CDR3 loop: CASSYWGQETQYF. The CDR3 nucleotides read TGTGCCAGCAGTTACTGGGGGCAGGAGACCCAGTACTTC.